Listed below are T cell receptor beta chains from one sample, sequenced in a study of graft-versus-host responses after intestinal transplantation. Clones were read by immunoSEQ multiplex PCR, and TCRdb kept only the in-frame ones, dropping some. The table lists roughly 15,000 clones, 60% to 85% of them singletons. Sequences were derived from ileum tissue, sampled roughly 460 days after intestinal transplant. Source of these receptors: a human patient who received an intestinal transplant, so some T cells may come from the graft donor. CDR3s include the opening cysteine and the closing phenylalanine or tryptophan. The order of the fields is V gene, J gene, clone size, D gene, CDR3 DNA, CDR3 protein. The D gene is left open where the match is weak. Clone size is shown for a subset of rows, as once, few, many or a class of expanded clone.

>TRBV6-1|TRBJ2-7|NA|TRBD2
TGTGCCAGCGGACGGGGGGGCCAGTACGAGCAGTACTTC
CASGRGGQYEQYF
>TRBV29-1|TRBJ1-2|NA|NA
TGCAGCGTCTCCGACAGGCTTCGCGGCTACACCTTC
CSVSDRLRGYTF
>TRBV6-1|TRBJ2-7|few|NA
TGTGCCAGCAGTGAAGGGGCGACAGGTAGACGAGGGGAGCAGTACTTC
CASSEGATGRRGEQYF
>TRBV9|TRBJ2-6|NA|NA
TGTGCCAGCAGCTCGGGGAACTCTGGGGCCAACGTCCTGACTTTC
CASSSGNSGANVLTF
>TRBV6-1|TRBJ2-7|NA|TRBD2
TGTGCCAGCAGTTTCGGCAGGGACTACTACGAGCAGTACTTC
CASSFGRDYYEQYF
>TRBV9|TRBJ1-3|few|NA
TGTGCCAGCAGCGTATTGGGGACTGACACTGGAAACACCATATATTTT
CASSVLGTDTGNTIYF
>TRBV6-1|TRBJ2-3|NA|TRBD2
TGTGCCAGCAGTGACCTCGGGACTAGCACGACTAGCACAGATACGCAGTATTTT
CASSDLGTSTTSTDTQYF
>TRBV27|TRBJ1-1|NA|NA
TGTGCCAGCAGTTTGGGGGAATCTCTTCAGGCTTTCTTT
CASSLGESLQAFF
>TRBV5-8|TRBJ2-3|NA|NA
TGTGCCAGCAGCTTGTCCGTTACGCAGTATTTT
CASSLSVTQYF
>TRBV7-9|TRBJ1-2|NA|NA
TGTGCCAGCAGCAGTACAGGACTGAGGCATGGCTACACCTTC
CASSSTGLRHGYTF
>TRBV21-1|TRBJ2-3|NA|NA
TGTGCCAGCAGCAAAGTCGGGTCCTTGGGACAGCACACAGATACGCAGTATTTT
CASSKVGSLGQHTDTQYF
>TRBV10-2|TRBJ2-5|NA|NA
TGCGCCAGCAGTGAGGTAGGGGAGACCCAGTACTTC
CASSEVGETQYF
>TRBV6-6|TRBJ1-2|NA|NA
TGTGCCAGCAGTTATGGGGGCAACTATGGCTACACCTTC
CASSYGGNYGYTF
>TRBV13|TRBJ1-2|NA|NA
TGTGCCAGCAGCTTAACGGCCGGGACTTACAACAACTATGGCTACACCTTC
CASSLTAGTYNNYGYTF
>TRBV5-1|TRBJ1-4|NA|TRBD1
TGCGCCAGTAGCTTGGACAGGGATAATGAAAAACTGTTTTTT
CASSLDRDNEKLFF
>TRBV9|TRBJ2-2|NA|TRBD2
TGTGCCAGCAGCTCCTGGGAGGGCACCGGGGAGCTGTTTTTT
CASSSWEGTGELFF
>TRBV18|TRBJ2-7|NA|NA
TGTGCCAGCTCACCACCGGCCAGCTCCTACGAGCAGTACTTC
CASSPPASSYEQYF
>TRBV18|TRBJ2-5|NA|NA
TGTGCCAGCTCCCCTAAGACAGGACAAGAGACCCAGTACTTC
CASSPKTGQETQYF
>TRBV6-5|TRBJ1-1|NA|TRBD1
TGTGCCAGCAGTCGACAGGGGGCGGGCACTGAAGCTTTCTTT
CASSRQGAGTEAFF
>TRBV5-1|TRBJ1-2|NA|TRBD1
TGCGCCAGCAGCCAGACAGGGGGCGGTGGCTACACCTTC
CASSQTGGGGYTF
>TRBV27|TRBJ1-2|NA|TRBD1
TGTGCCAGCAGTTTCAGGCCCCCGGGACAGGGGCCCTATGGCTACACCTTC
CASSFRPPGQGPYGYTF
>TRBV13|TRBJ2-5|NA|TRBD1
TGTGCCAGCAGCGAATCTCAGGGGGCAATAAGGCAGTACTTC
CASSESQGAIRQYF
>TRBV6-5|TRBJ2-7|NA|NA
TGTGCCACCTCCTGGGGGACTCCCTACGAGCAGTACTTC
CATSWGTPYEQYF
>TRBV7-2|TRBJ2-7|NA|TRBD1
TGCGCCAGCAGCCCAGACGGGACAGGGTCCTACGAGCAGTACTTC
CASSPDGTGSYEQYF
>TRBV5-1|TRBJ1-2|NA|NA
TGCGCCAGCAAAGACGGTTCTAATTCTAACTATGGCTACACCTTC
CASKDGSNSNYGYTF
>TRBV19|TRBJ1-5|NA|NA
TGTGCCAGTAGTATTGGGGTAGGCAGCAATCAGCCCCAGCATTTT
CASSIGVGSNQPQHF
>TRBV2|TRBJ1-1|NA|TRBD1
TGTGCCAGCAGTGTAAGGGGACAGGGCACTGAAGCTTTCTTT
CASSVRGQGTEAFF
>TRBV7-9|TRBJ2-7|NA|NA
TGTGCCAGCAGCTTTTCATCCAACGAGCAGTACTTC
CASSFSSNEQYF
>TRBV5-1|TRBJ2-5|NA|TRBD1
TGCGCCAGCAGCTTGCGGAGGACAGGGGCGAACCAAGAGACCCAGTACTTC
CASSLRRTGANQETQYF
>TRBV6-6|TRBJ2-5|NA|TRBD1
TGTGCCAGCAGTTCCCGGACAGGGGGCGCGGGGGAGCAGTACTTC
CASSSRTGGAGEQYF
>TRBV6-5|TRBJ1-2|NA|NA
TGTGCCAGCAGTAAGGACAGCTATGGCTACACCTTC
CASSKDSYGYTF
>TRBV11-2|TRBJ1-1|NA|NA
TGTGCCAGCAGCCCGAACCGCCCGGGGGGCAACACTGAAGCTTTCTTT
CASSPNRPGGNTEAFF
>TRBV18|TRBJ1-5|NA|TRBD1
TGTGCCAGCTCACTAGGGGGCCCTGATAGCAATCAGCCCCAGCATTTT
CASSLGGPDSNQPQHF
>TRBV11-2|TRBJ2-7|NA|NA
TGTGCCAGCAGCTTTAATCTTGAGAATGGGTGGGAGCAGTACTTC
CASSFNLENGWEQYF
>TRBV5-1|TRBJ1-1|NA|NA
TGCGCCAGCAGCCCGAACCAGGGAAGGACTGAAGCTTTCTTT
CASSPNQGRTEAFF
>TRBV19|TRBJ1-5|NA|NA
TGTGCCAGTACCCCAACAGGTATGTCATGGCCCCAGCATTTT
CASTPTGMSWPQHF
>TRBV18|TRBJ2-5|NA|NA
TGTGCCAGCTCACCACCAAGGGGCGAGACCCAGTACTTC
CASSPPRGETQYF
>TRBV6-6|TRBJ2-2|few|NA
TGTGCCACCGCGGAGGGGATGAGCGGGGAGCTGTTTTTT
CATAEGMSGELFF
>TRBV5-1|TRBJ1-1|NA|NA
TGCGCCAGCAGCCAAAGGAACGGTGAAGCTTTCTTT
CASSQRNGEAFF
>TRBV6-5|TRBJ2-7|once|TRBD2
TGTGCCAGCAGTTACTCGGGACTAGCGGCCTACGAGCAGTACTTC
CASSYSGLAAYEQYF
>TRBV2|TRBJ2-6|few|NA
TGTGCCAGCAGTGACACCTCTGGGGCCAACGTCCTGACTTTC
CASSDTSGANVLTF
>TRBV4-1|TRBJ2-3|NA|NA
TGCGCCAGCAGCCACGCTGGTACGCAGTATTTT
CASSHAGTQYF
>TRBV6-1|TRBJ2-3|few|TRBD2
TGTGCCACCAAGGGACTAGCGGGGGGGCCAGATACGCAGTATTTT
CATKGLAGGPDTQYF
>TRBV7-3|TRBJ2-2|few|NA
TGTGCCAGCAGCTTCGGGGATGCCGGGGAGCTGTTTTTT
CASSFGDAGELFF
>TRBV18|TRBJ1-6|NA|TRBD1
TGTGCCAGCTCACCACACAGGGGGCGCAGTTCACCCCTCCACTTT
CASSPHRGRSSPLHF
>TRBV6-5|TRBJ2-2|NA|NA
TGTGCCAGCAGTCCCGACCAGGGGAGCTCCGGGGAGCTGTTTTTT
CASSPDQGSSGELFF
>TRBV4-2|TRBJ2-3|few|NA
TGTGCCAGCAGCCAAGACGCCCCCAACAGGGGGGGAGATACGCAGTATTTT
CASSQDAPNRGGDTQYF
>TRBV5-6|TRBJ2-7|NA|TRBD1
TGTGCCAGCAGCTGGGGGACAGTCTACGAGCAGTACTTC
CASSWGTVYEQYF
>TRBV5-1|TRBJ1-4|few|NA
TGCGCCAGCAGCTTGGAGGGGTGGACTAATGAAAAACTGTTTTTT
CASSLEGWTNEKLFF
>TRBV7-9|TRBJ2-1|once|NA
TGTGCCAGCAGCTTAGACACCAATGAGCAGTTCTTC
CASSLDTNEQFF
>TRBV5-1|TRBJ1-1|NA|NA
TGCGCCAGCAGCTTGGCTCAGGTAGGCACTGAAGCTTTCTTT
CASSLAQVGTEAFF